The 22 T cell receptor beta chains below were found in one sample sequenced in a study of blood T cell repertoires in COVID-19. Some clones are missing from TCRdb's copy, which holds only in-frame ones; the method was immunoSEQ multiplex PCR. The sample records 140,000 to 150,000 clones, roughly 84% being singletons. Sequenced material: peripheral blood. All receptors derive from a human donor in a cohort sampled during active COVID-19.

In nucleotides, the CDR3 is TGTGCCACCAGTGATTTCGCAACCGGGGAGCAGTTCTTC. Translation gives CATSDFATGEQFF. This chain joins TRBV24-1 and TRBJ2-1; D gene uncertain. The germline V gene has CDR1 KGHDR and CDR2 SFDVKD. The CDR3 sequence is 13 residues long. Between the trimmed V and J ends, which lost 1 base and 10 bases, there was a span of 10 bases.

This sequence joins TRBV15 and TRBJ1-2; 7 nucleotides match TRBD1. Germline assignment: CDR1 LNHNV and CDR2 YYDKDF (reference sequence). The V segment lost 5 bases and the J segment 11 bases; nucleotides outside the gene matches: 8. The CDR3 is 12 residues long. In DNA form, the CDR3 reads TGTGCCACCAGCGCATGGGACAGAGGTTACACCTTC. The encoded protein is CATSAWDRGYTF.

The genes are TRBV19 and TRBJ2-6; TRBD2 matches at 8 bases. Trimming cost V 3 bases and J 0 bases; bases outside gene matches: 10. Germline CDR1 reads LNHDA; CDR2 reads SQIVND (reference sequence). The CDR3 covers 19 residues. The CDR3 sequence is CASSILALAGLSGANVLTF. DNA for the CDR3: TGTGCCAGTAGTATCCTTGCCCTAGCGGGCCTCTCTGGGGCCAACGTCCTGACTTTC.

This clone has just one count. The chain links TRBV12-3 or TRBV12-4 to TRBJ2-1; D is uncertain. The CDR3 runs to 12 residues. Trimming pared 4 bases from V and 9 bases from J, leaving 10 bases between. The CDR3 coding sequence is TGTGCCAGCAGTTCAGGTTCAGTTGAGCAGTTCTTC. It specifies CASSSGSVEQFF.

The J gene is TRBJ1-2, the V gene TRBV15; no clear D gene. V lost 0 bases and J lost 0, with 8 bases in between. Germline V lookup: CDR1 LNHNV, CDR2 YYDKDF (reference sequence). The CDR3 consists of 15 residues. The CDR3 spells CATSREIRANYGYTF. CDR3 DNA sequence: TGTGCCACCAGCAGAGAGATCCGGGCTAACTATGGCTACACCTTC.

A single count supports this clone. The chain joins TRBV11-2 to TRBJ2-3; D ambiguous. This CDR3 comprises 14 residues. Trimming took 1 base from V and 1 from J, leaving 6 bases between them. Germline CDR1 and CDR2: SGHAT and FQNNGV. As DNA, the CDR3 is TGTGCCAGCAGCTTAGGACTCGGCACAGATACGCAGTATTTT. Translation gives CASSLGLGTDTQYF. Supplemented by reference TRBV11-2 and TRBJ2-3, the full variable domain reads EAGVAQSPRYKIIEKRQSVAFWCNPISGHATLYWYQQILGQGPKLLIQFQNNGVVDDSQLPKDRFSAERLKGVDSTLKIQPAKLEDSAVYLCASSLGLGTDTQYFGPGTRLTVL.

The V call is TRBV2, the J call TRBJ2-3, with D maybe TRBD2 (5 bases). CDR1 is SNHLY, CDR2 FYNNEI, per germline. V lost 3 bases and J 4 bases, leaving 11 bases between the germline ends. CDR3 length: 14 residues. The CDR3 loop reads CASSEKRRPDTQYF. The CDR3 coding sequence is TGTGCCAGCAGTGAGAAGCGGCGCCCAGATACGCAGTATTTT.

V gene TRBV28 combines with J gene TRBJ1-2; 8 bases match TRBD1. Germline assignment: CDR1 MDHEN and CDR2 SYDVKM. The CDR3 totals 17 residues. After removal of 4 bases from V and 5 bases from J, the junction contained 15 bases not matched to a gene. CDR3 amino acids: CASSSGQETTARYGYTF. The CDR3, as DNA: TGTGCCAGCAGTTCGGGACAGGAAACTACAGCGAGATATGGCTACACCTTC.

This clone showed up just once. This chain connects TRBV25-1 to TRBJ2-3; a possible D gene is TRBD2 (6 bases). V was pared by 6 bases and J by 1 base, with 17 bases between. From germline, CDR1 is MGHDK and CDR2 SYGVNS. The CDR3 loop spans 16 amino acids. The CDR3 region has the DNA TGTGCCAGCAGCCGACCCTCCCCGGGGGGCACAGATACGCAGTATTTT. This codes for CASSRPSPGGTDTQYF.

The table lists this clone with a count of one. The J gene is TRBJ1-3, the V gene TRBV30; D perhaps matches TRBD1 (5 bases). Germline CDR1 GTSNPN, CDR2 SVGIG (reference sequence). The length of the CDR3 is 16 residues. Deletions cut 3 bases from V and 0 bases from J, with 15 bases between. CDR3 in amino acids: CAWSLGLLDSGNTIYF. As DNA, the CDR3 is TGTGCCTGGAGCTTGGGACTCCTAGACTCTGGAAACACCATATATTTT.

The chain joins TRBV18 to TRBJ2-1, with 11 bases lining up with TRBD2. Germline V gene data show CDR1 as KGHSH and CDR2 as LQKENI. This CDR3 is built from 15 residues. V shed 6 bases and J 4 bases; nucleotides not matched to a gene: 5. The CDR3 bases are TGTGCCAGCTCCCTAGCGGGGGGAGCTTACAATGAGCAGTTCTTC. It is translated as CASSLAGGAYNEQFF.

This sequence joins TRBV11-3 and TRBJ2-3; D is perhaps TRBD2 (6 bases). Germline lookup yields CDR1 SGHNT and CDR2 YENEEA. The CDR3 totals 11 residues. Trimming took 5 bases from V and 8 from J, leaving 8 bases between them. The CDR3 bases are TGTGCCAGCAGCAGGAGGGGTACGCAGTATTTT. This translates into CASSRRGTQYF.

The V and J genes are TRBV29-1 and TRBJ1-3; a possible D gene is TRBD1 (6 bases). Germline lookup yields CDR1 SQVTM and CDR2 ANQGSEA. There are 15 residues in the CDR3. The V end was cut by 2 bases, the J end by 4 bases, with 15 bases between. CDR3 protein: CSVETTGNSGNTIYF. The CDR3 DNA reads TGCAGCGTTGAAACTACAGGGAACTCCGGAAACACCATATATTTT.

The V and J genes are TRBV29-1 and TRBJ2-1, with TRBD1 matching over 9 bases. V was clipped by 3 bases and J by 8 bases; unmatched bases: 11. The germline gives CDR1 SQVTM, CDR2 ANQGSEA. The CDR3 has 15 residues. The CDR3 nucleotides are TGCAGCGTTGAGGCGGGGAGACAGGGGGTAGATGAGCAGTTCTTC. This translates into CSVEAGRQGVDEQFF.

V is TRBV19 and J is TRBJ1-2; 7 bases are shared with TRBD1. CDR1 and CDR2 (germline): LNHDA, SQIVND (reference sequence). The CDR3 has 12 residues. With 6 bases clipped from V and 8 bases from J, the junction kept 6 bases outside the gene matches. CDR3 DNA: TGTGCCAGTAGCACAGGGGTAGCGGGCTACACCTTC. It translates to CASSTGVAGYTF.

The chain recombines TRBV10-3 with TRBJ2-7; 9 bases map to TRBD1. This CDR3 is built from 13 residues. Trimming cost V 7 bases and J 5 bases; bases outside gene matches: 6. In germline, CDR1 is ENHRY, CDR2 SYGVKD. In nucleotides, the CDR3 is TGTGCCATCAACCGGGACAGGGATGACGAGCAGTACTTC. This gives the protein CAINRDRDDEQYF.

This clone was observed at least ten times. The V call is TRBV20-1, the J call TRBJ2-3; TRBD2 agrees at 9 bases. Germline trimming cut 3 bases from V and 5 bases from J; bases unmatched to any gene: 6. This CDR3 has 14 residues. Germline V lookup: CDR1 DFQATT, CDR2 SNEGSKA (reference sequence). CDR3 in DNA: TGCAGTGCTAGTGGGGGACTAGCAAAAGATACGCAGTATTTT. Its protein is CSASGGLAKDTQYF.

V gene TRBV11-2 combines with J gene TRBJ2-1; 8 bases are shared with TRBD1. V shed 4 bases and J 6 bases; nucleotides not matched to a gene: 2. Germline values: CDR1 SGHAT, CDR2 FQNNGV. The CDR3 length is 13 residues. As DNA, the CDR3 is TGTGCCAGCAGCTCGGACAGGGTCAATGAGCAGTTCTTC. As protein: CASSSDRVNEQFF.

This clone came up many times. This rearrangement joins TRBV9 to TRBJ1-3; D is ambiguous. The CDR3 totals 15 residues. V was pared by 0 bases and J by 5 bases, with 12 bases between. Germline V CDR1 and CDR2: SGDLS, YYNGEE. This CDR3 is CASSVAGSERNTIYF. In DNA form, the CDR3 reads TGTGCCAGCAGCGTAGCGGGTAGCGAAAGAAACACCATATATTTT.

The chain carries TRBV5-1 and TRBJ2-1; TRBD2 matches at 12 bases. CDR1 and CDR2 (germline): SGHRS, YFSETQ. The J segment lost 8 bases and the V segment lost 0 bases, leaving 6 bases of the junction unmatched. The length of the CDR3 is 16 residues. As DNA, the CDR3 is TGCGCCAGCAGCTTGGAGGCTAGCGGGAGGGCCCATGAGCAGTTCTTC. Translated, it gives CASSLEASGRAHEQFF.

The chain links TRBV3-1 (or the pseudogene TRBV3-2) to TRBJ2-1, with TRBD2 matching 7 bases. This CDR3 is 15 amino acids long. CDR1 is LGHDT, CDR2 YNNKEL, per germline (reference sequence). V lost 0 bases and J lost 7; bases outside the gene matches: 6. The CDR3 region has the DNA TGTGCCAGCAGCCAAGAAAGGACTAGGGGAAATGAGCAGTTCTTC. Amino acid sequence: CASSQERTRGNEQFF.

The V and J genes are TRBV5-4 and TRBJ2-3; 9 bases line up with TRBD2. The V gene's germline CDR1 is SGHNT and CDR2 YYREEE (reference sequence). CDR3 length: 15 amino acids. Trimming at V came to 2 bases and at J to 8 bases, leaving 9 bases not matched to a gene. CDR3 nucleotides: TGTGCCAGCAGCTTAGATGGAGCGGGGGGTGGTACGCAGTATTTT. Protein: CASSLDGAGGGTQYF.